One T cell receptor (beta chain) is described in this entry. These data belong to a study of shared clonotypes between healthy human individuals. Study-wide background: The study enrolled two women and three men aged 18 to 49.

V was shortened by 6 bases and J by 2 bases, with 10 bases between the two germline ends. CDR1 and CDR2 from the germline V gene are MNHEY and SVGAGI. CDR3 length equals 13 residues. The genomic DNA of each subset was split evenly across several immunoSEQ plates. Sequencing used immunoSEQ multiplex PCR; TCRdb keeps in-frame clones, though not all of them. This table holds 2 million to 2.5 million clones, 85% to 95% found once. The chain links TRBV6-5 to TRBJ2-5, with D possibly TRBD1 on 5 matching bases. Sequences were obtained from naive CD4+ T cells from PBMCs. Subset indicated: CD45RA+ positively selected. This receptor was obtained from a man aged 18 to 29 in good health. Some clones in this sample may be carry-over from other donors' samples. CDR3 sequence: CASSRQLQETQYF. CDR3 coding DNA: TGTGCCAGCAGCCGACAGCTTCAAGAGACCCAGTACTTC.